This entry describes one T cell receptor beta chain. Its specificity is unknown. This specimen belongs to a study of post-analysis software for immune sequencing data. Study-wide points: The five TRBV segments detected at higher frequency in patients than in controls included TRBV5-6, TRBV5-1 and TRBV20-1.

Unique molecular identifiers were present in the TCR beta cDNA libraries. MiXCR, applied by TCRdb to the PCR reads, yields one record per CDR3 protein. The table has over 700,000 distinct CDR3 sequences, about 27% seen once. The V end was cut by 2 bases, the J end by 2 bases, with 13 bases between. CDR3 size: 15 residues. Looked up from germline, CDR1 is LNHDA and CDR2 is SQIVND (reference sequence). The sequenced sample was blood. The chain employs TRBV19 and TRBJ2-7; D is perhaps TRBD1 (6 bases). This receptor was obtained from a girl between 5 and 17 years old with multiple sclerosis. CDR3 loop: CASSIPGQPTYEQYF. The CDR3 nucleotides read TGTGCCAGTAGTATACCCGGACAGCCCACCTACGAGCAGTACTTC.